This T cell receptor beta chain was sequenced for a study of cytomegalovirus exposure and HLA in healthy donors. Vbeta (60) and Jbeta (13) primers were used in the PCR. Libraries were prepared by immunoSEQ multiplex PCR; TCRdb keeps only in-frame clonotypes and omits some of them. This sample has 100,000 to 150,000 clones; around 74% occur once, and the top ten carry over 3.5%. This clone was detected only a few times. What it binds is not known. Study-level findings and limits: TCR beta V segments were, for the most part, productive about 87% or about 30% of the time in an earlier analysis. By a later analysis, the bulk of CMV-associated TCR beta chains appeared HLA-restricted. An analysis that was carried out later associated 15,000 to 20,000 TCR beta sequences with HLA alleles at 0.05 false discovery rate. Several of the most significant clusters appeared, in a later analysis, to be linked to common viral pathogens.

Trimming removed 0 bases at V and 11 bases at J, with 17 bases between. Germline CDR1 is PRHDT and CDR2 is FYEKMQ (reference sequence). The CDR3 loop spans 14 amino acids. The chain uses TRBV13 and TRBJ2-7; TRBD1 might be the D (6 bases). The sequence was obtained from a woman between 45 and 60 years old in good health and CMV-seropositive. The sample was PBMCs. CDR3 region: CASSLGETGTAEYF. As DNA, the CDR3 is TGTGCCAGCAGCTTAGGGGAAACAGGGACCGCGGAGTACTTC.